This paragraph reports one TCR beta chain. This CDR3 region has 15 residues. Trimming took 2 bases from V and 3 from J; bases not matched to a gene: 1. Germline V gene data show CDR1 as PRHDT and CDR2 as FYEKMQ (reference sequence). TCRdb keeps only in-frame clones here, not all; method: immunoSEQ multiplex PCR. The data contain approximately 99,000 clones, about four fifths of them seen just once; the ten biggest clones take up 15% to 20%. The entry originates in a study of PD-1 blockade in classical Hodgkin lymphoma. Every patient had relapsed following autologous stem cell transplantation, and cohorts differed in brentuximab vedotin exposure.

The receptor was derived from a human donor with classical Hodgkin lymphoma. The chain links TRBV13 to TRBJ2-2; 9 bases are a match to TRBD1. Sequencing was performed on peripheral blood mononuclear cells (PBMCs), taken before the second cycle of nivolumab. The CDR3 sequence: CASSLRTGDTGELFF. CDR3 nucleotide sequence: TGTGCCAGCAGCTTAAGGACAGGGGACACCGGGGAGCTGTTTTTT.